The subject of this entry is one T cell receptor (beta chain). The data stem from a study of blood T cell repertoires in COVID-19. Study information: Samples of COVID-19 (acute and convalescent) were obtained from the United States, Italy and Spain. Sample material is recorded as cDNA or gDNA derived from T cells, B-cell-depleted T cells, or PBMCs.

Source study methods: Reference gene primers were amplified, and this amplification served to estimate nucleated cell counts. Produced via immunoSEQ multiplex PCR; TCRdb's table is partial and in-frame only. That table supplies the V and J calls and clone size; D and trimming were determined from the DNA. The table has approximately 210,000 clones, roughly 80% seen once; the top ten hold approximately 5%. CDR3 length: 16 amino acids. V was pared by 4 bases and J by 7 bases, with 15 bases of the junction left unmatched. Looked up from germline, CDR1 is SGHRS and CDR2 is YFSETQ. This rearrangement joins TRBV5-1 to TRBJ2-7, with TRBD2 matching 9 bases. The receptor was derived from a human donor in a cohort sampled during active COVID-19. Sequenced input: peripheral blood. The CDR3 protein is CASSPLLAGGPDEQYF. CDR3 in DNA: TGCGCCAGCAGCCCGCTCCTGGCGGGAGGGCCGGATGAGCAGTACTTC.